The T cell receptor (beta chain) under discussion was sequenced for a study of T-cell memory formation after mild COVID-19. Study background: Clusters of TCRs were largely donor specific.

One entry per CDR3 protein, called by TCRdb with MiXCR from the 5' RACE reads. The sample lists about 610,000 distinct CDR3 sequences; 15% to 20% were seen once. Points from the study as a whole: Prior to infection, memory already included some responding clones, suggesting cross-reactive memory joined.

Germline V gives CDR1 DFQATT, CDR2 SNEGSKA (reference sequence). There are 16 residues in the CDR3. V was shortened by 4 bases and J by 0 bases, with 13 bases between the two germline ends. This clonotype was picked up a small number of times. Its matching antigen is unknown. The rearrangement links TRBV20-1 to TRBJ2-6; the D gene is possibly TRBD1 (6 bases). Material: PBMCs or a T cell subset sorted from them (not recorded which). The receptor comes from an adult woman who had mild COVID-19 (a few samples of this study predate the infection). Cell type and time point are not known. The CDR3 loop reads CSAMRQVHSGANVLTF. DNA for the CDR3: TGCAGTGCTATGAGACAGGTCCACTCTGGGGCCAACGTCCTGACTTTC.